This TCR beta chain was sequenced during a study of CD8 T cells in acute hepatitis C reinfection listed by TCRdb under 2021. Describing the broader study: Both during acute infection and after viral clearance, the study profiled the TCRbeta repertoire of CD8+ T cells that were specific for the HCV NS3-1073 epitope. Paired acute and follow-up samples were contributed by four spontaneous resolvers. Study-wide findings and limitations: It was rare for CDR3 sequences to be shared with other epitopes, and exact matching may have been limited by differing sequencing approaches. Some 13 public clonotypes were found regardless of outcome; one public clonotype used V04-02/J02-02. No follow-up repertoires were available for chronically infected subjects, since NS3-1073 specific cells were too rare to be sorted. All groups showed preferential use of the TRBV04 and TRBV06 gene families, a pattern that overrepresentation in the naive pool did not explain. Only the TCRbeta chain was sequenced in bulk, so alphabeta pairing of public clonotypes could not be determined. The NS3-1073 specific repertoires were highly diverse, and diversity did not differ significantly among acute resolver, follow-up resolver and acute chronic samples.

The FACS-sorted cells had their genomic DNA extracted, and the commercial immunoSEQ service was used to sequence the TCRbeta chains. Per the original workflow: ImmunoSEQ Analyzer software v3.0 and R v3.5.1 were the tools used to analyze the repertoire data. Only productive rearrangements were analyzed, as sequences containing stop codons or out-of-frame rearrangements were removed. The sequencing provider supplied the Simpson diversity, Shannon entropy, CDR3 length and nucleotide addition metrics. Based on frequency, clonotypes were placed into dominant, sub-dominant, low or lowest abundance groups, and clonotypes under 0.1% were left out of most analyses. A CDR3 amino acid clonotype was called public when found in at least two subjects at a cumulative frequency of at least 0.5%. TCRdb provides this immuneACCESS table in a form limited to in-frame rearrangements. Some clones are lacking; in checked studies, under half of them reflect an unresolved V gene, and why the rest are absent is not known. D and trimming were read from the DNA, whereas the V and J calls and clone size are those reported in that table. For this sample there are about 38,000 clones; about 83% appear just once. Jointly, the top ten make up roughly 0.46% of the sample.

For CDR1 and CDR2, the germline V gene lists SQVTM and ANQGSEA. V is shortened by 7 bases, J by 3 bases, and the region joining them spans 18 bases. The CDR3 goes from the cysteine to the phenylalanine over 14 residues. Solely the CDR3 DNA is kept, with 42 bases framed from the first base. The time point label here, explained by the study, means: naive CD8 control sorted from an acute-time-point sample. Enrolled in the Montreal Hepatitis C Cohort (HEPCO) in Canada, the donors were people who inject drugs, and these donors were followed every 3 months. Acute primary HCV infection was defined as a positive HCV RNA or antibody test that came after a negative test within the prior 24 weeks. CD3, CD8 and CD45RO antibodies were used for surface staining, and dead cells were excluded with an aqua fixable dye. Six or seven subjects who developed chronic infection, defined as HCV RNA positivity at 24 weeks, were also included in the cohort. Frozen stocks of peripheral blood mononuclear cells were first thawed, after which negative isolation of CD8+ T cells was carried out using the MACS CD8+ T cell Isolation Kit. A BD FACSAria II cell sorter was used to sort the cells.

In its sample, this clone was seen a few times. Its antigen remains unidentified. No qualities accompany the bases; no much larger clone lies one base away. Sequencing used naive CD8+ T cells from PBMCs. Per the publication, the cell subset or site label means: sorted total naive CD45RO-negative CD8+ T cells. The TCR was taken from a man aged 25-45 years with chronic hepatitis C. Here the chain combines TRBV29-1 and TRBJ1-1; 5 matching bases give a weak D call of TRBD1. The sequenced DNA: TGCAGCGCCCTTGGGAGCGACAGAGACACTGAAGCTTTCTTT. It encodes CSALGSDRDTEAFF.